The sample holds a few counts of the clone carrying this T cell receptor beta chain. V dropped 1 base and J dropped 0 bases, with 10 bases sitting between them. This CDR3 is built from 15 residues. CDR1 is SGHTA, CDR2 FQGNSA, per germline. PBMC DNA, left unsorted, was sequenced on ten immunoSEQ deep assay plates. Original processing notes: ImmunoSEQ only sent back junction sequences with no quality scores, so filtering was done differently. TCRdb keeps only in-frame clones here, not all; method: immunoSEQ multiplex PCR. Clone size and the V and J calls come from that table; the DNA yielded D and trimming. Of some 470,000 clones in the sample, less than 80% were seen once. This specimen comes from a study of shared clonotypes between healthy human individuals. Free of recent acute infections or vaccinations, the donors were healthy HIV-negative adults. The donors, all of them Caucasian adults, lived in Nashville, Tennessee.

This clonotype originated in a woman between 40 and 50 years old in good health. Some clones in this sample may be carry-over from other donors' samples. The V and J genes are TRBV7-2 and TRBJ2-7, with D perhaps matching TRBD1 (6 bases). The sequencing input was PBMCs. The CDR3 DNA is TGTGCCAGCAGCTTAGTTGGACAGAGCTCCTACGAGCAGTACTTC. It translates to CASSLVGQSSYEQYF. Using reference TRBV7-2 and TRBJ2-7 for the parts outside the CDR3, the full variable domain is GAGVSQSPSNKVTEKGKDVELRCDPISGHTALYWYRQSLGQGLEFLIYFQGNSAPDKSGLPSDRFSAERTGGSVSTLTIQRTQQEDSAVYLCASSLVGQSSYEQYFGPGTRLTVT.